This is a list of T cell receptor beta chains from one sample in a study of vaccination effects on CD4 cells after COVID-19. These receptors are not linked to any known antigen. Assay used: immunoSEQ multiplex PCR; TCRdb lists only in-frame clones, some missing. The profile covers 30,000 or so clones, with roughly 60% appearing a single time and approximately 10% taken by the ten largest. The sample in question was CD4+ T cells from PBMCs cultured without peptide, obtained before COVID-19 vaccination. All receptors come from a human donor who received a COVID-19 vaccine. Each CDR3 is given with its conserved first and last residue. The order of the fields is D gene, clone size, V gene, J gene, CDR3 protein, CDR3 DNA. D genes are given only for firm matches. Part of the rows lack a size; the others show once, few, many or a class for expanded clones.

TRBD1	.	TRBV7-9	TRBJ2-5	CASSSTGQETQYF	TGTGCCAGCAGCTCGACAGGGCAAGAGACCCAGTACTTC
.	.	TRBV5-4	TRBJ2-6	CASSLSFQSGANVLTF	TGTGCCAGCAGCTTGTCTTTCCAGTCTGGGGCCAACGTCCTGACTTTC
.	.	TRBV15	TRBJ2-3	CATSRDINTQYF	TGTGCCACCAGCAGAGATATCAATACGCAGTATTTT
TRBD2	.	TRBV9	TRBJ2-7	CASSVTELLAGPGEQYF	TGTGCCAGCAGCGTAACAGAGCTTTTAGCGGGACCTGGCGAGCAGTACTTC
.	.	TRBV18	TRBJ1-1	CASSPRSEGNTEAFF	TGTGCCAGCTCACCACGGTCAGAGGGGAACACTGAAGCTTTCTTT
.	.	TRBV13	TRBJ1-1	CASSLSATEAFF	TGTGCCAGCAGCTTATCTGCCACTGAAGCTTTCTTT
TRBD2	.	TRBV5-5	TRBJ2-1	CASRPGTSGGFSYNEQFF	TGTGCCAGCAGGCCGGGGACTAGCGGGGGTTTCTCCTACAATGAGCAGTTCTTC
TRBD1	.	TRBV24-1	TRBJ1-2	CATSDRTGGAFGYTF	TGTGCCACCAGTGACAGGACAGGGGGCGCGTTTGGCTACACCTTC
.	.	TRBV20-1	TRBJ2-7	CSASSPLVSYEQYF	TGCAGTGCTAGTTCCCCCCTAGTTTCCTACGAGCAGTACTTC
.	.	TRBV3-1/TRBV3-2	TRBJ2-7	CASSRLGVDEQYF	TGTGCCAGCAGCCGGCTGGGAGTGGACGAGCAGTACTTC
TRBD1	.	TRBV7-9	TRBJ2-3	CASSPSQAGGHTQYF	TGTGCCAGCAGCCCTTCGCAGGCAGGGGGCCATACGCAGTATTTT
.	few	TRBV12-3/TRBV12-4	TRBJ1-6	CASRAILYSPLHF	TGTGCCAGCAGAGCCATCCTATATTCACCCCTCCACTTT
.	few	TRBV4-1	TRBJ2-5	CASSPEDSPRETQYF	TGCGCCAGCAGCCCTGAGGACAGCCCTCGGGAGACCCAGTACTTC
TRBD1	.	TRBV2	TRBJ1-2	CASSPEGQGYGYTF	TGTGCCAGCAGCCCTGAGGGACAGGGCTATGGCTACACCTTC
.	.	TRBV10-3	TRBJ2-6	CAIGGGTSGANVLTF	TGTGCCATCGGAGGGGGCACATCTGGGGCCAACGTCCTGACTTTC
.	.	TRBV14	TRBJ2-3	CASSSTIPSTDTQYF	TGTGCCAGCAGCTCGACCATACCTAGCACAGATACGCAGTATTTT
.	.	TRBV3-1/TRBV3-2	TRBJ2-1	CASSQALFYEQFF	TGTGCCAGCAGCCAAGCCTTATTCTATGAGCAGTTCTTC
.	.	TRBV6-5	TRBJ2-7	CASRRLGSYEQYF	TGTGCCAGCCGACGTCTTGGGTCCTACGAGCAGTACTTC
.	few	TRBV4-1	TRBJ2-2	CASSRWSGRGTGELFF	TGCGCCAGCAGCCGCTGGAGCGGGCGGGGTACCGGGGAGCTGTTTTTT
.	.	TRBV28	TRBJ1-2	CASSLPGQLTNYGYTF	TGTGCCAGCAGTCTCCCTGGACAGCTTACTAACTATGGCTACACCTTC
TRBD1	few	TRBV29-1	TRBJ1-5	CSVVSGQISNQPQHF	TGCAGCGTTGTTTCGGGACAGATTAGCAATCAGCCCCAGCATTTT
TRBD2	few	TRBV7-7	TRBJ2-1	CASSLSGGAFNEQFF	TGTGCCAGCAGCTTGAGCGGGGGGGCTTTCAATGAGCAGTTCTTC
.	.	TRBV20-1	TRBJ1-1	CSARDSPEAFF	TGCAGTGCTAGGGACAGCCCCGAAGCTTTCTTT